The 19 T cell receptor beta chains presented below share a single source sample, sequenced in a study of cytomegalovirus exposure and HLA in healthy donors. The PCR made use of 60 Vbeta and 13 Jbeta primers. Produced via immunoSEQ multiplex PCR; TCRdb's table is partial and in-frame only. The table shows some 180,000 clones, with 75% to 85% occurring only once. What was sequenced was PBMCs. These receptors were collected from a girl aged 2 to 9 in good health and CMV-seropositive.

The rearrangement uses TRBV7-2 and TRBJ1-1; D remains unclear. V gave up 1 base and J gave up 3 bases, with 12 bases separating them. Per germline, CDR1 SGHTA and CDR2 FQGNSA. This CDR3 spans 15 amino acids. CDR3 sequence (DNA): TGTGCCAGCAGCTTAGAATGGGTGGGAGACACTGAAGCTTTCTTT. This gives the protein CASSLEWVGDTEAFF. The variable domain in full, completed from reference TRBV7-2 and TRBJ1-1, reads GAGVSQSPSNKVTEKGKDVELRCDPISGHTALYWYRQSLGQGLEFLIYFQGNSAPDKSGLPSDRFSAERTGGSVSTLTIQRTQQEDSAVYLCASSLEWVGDTEAFFGQGTRLTVV.

The chain carries TRBV15 and TRBJ2-7; the match to TRBD2 covers 8 bases. V shed 7 bases and J 3 bases; nucleotides not matched to a gene: 8. CDR1 is LNHNV and CDR2 is YYDKDF in the germline V gene (reference sequence). The CDR3 covers 14 residues. This CDR3 reads CATTPAGEHYEQYF. CDR3 DNA sequence: TGTGCCACCACCCCAGCGGGGGAGCACTACGAGCAGTACTTC.

The CDR3 protein is CASSPGQGRSNSPLHF. CDR3 DNA: TGCGCCAGCAGCCCGGGACAGGGGAGGTCTAATTCACCCCTCCACTTT. J is TRBJ1-6 and V is TRBV5-1; 10 nucleotides align to TRBD1. The CDR3 is 16 residues long. Germline assignment: CDR1 SGHRS and CDR2 YFSETQ. Trimming at V came to 4 bases and at J to 6 bases, leaving 7 bases not matched to a gene.

This clone was detected only a few times. The J gene is TRBJ2-7, the V gene TRBV10-1; TRBD1 matches at 10 bases. Germline-derived CDR1 and CDR2 are WNHNN and SYGVQD (reference sequence). Germline trimming cut 5 bases from V and 6 bases from J; bases unmatched to any gene: 10. There are 15 residues in the CDR3. The CDR3 sequence is CASSNTGTGDFEQYF. The CDR3 coding sequence is TGCGCCAGCAGTAATACCGGGACAGGGGATTTCGAGCAGTACTTC.

The chain combines TRBV6-5 with TRBJ2-2; tentative D call: TRBD1 (5 bases). The CDR3 covers 14 residues. The ends were cut back, 5 bases at V and 2 bases at J, with 9 bases in the middle. Germline V CDR1 and CDR2: MNHEY, SVGAGI. The CDR3, as DNA: TGTGCCAGCAGTGAAGACAGAAACACCGGGGAGCTGTTTTTT. Translated: CASSEDRNTGELFF.

The chain has TRBV6-1 and TRBJ1-2; 7 nucleotides agree with TRBD1. The CDR3 loop spans 13 amino acids. Germline V gene data show CDR1 as MNHNS and CDR2 as SASEGT. V was pared by 8 bases and J by 4 bases, with 7 bases of the junction left unmatched. DNA of the CDR3: TGTGCCAGCGTCGACAGGGAGGCCTATGGCTACACCTTC. Its translation is CASVDREAYGYTF.

This clone was seen a handful of times. The chain couples TRBV4-1 to TRBJ1-4; 8 bases are a match to TRBD1. The CDR3 covers 15 residues. Germline lookup yields CDR1 MGHRA and CDR2 YSYEKL. Trimming cost V 4 bases and J 4 bases; bases outside gene matches: 5. CDR3 bases: TGCGCCAGCAGCCCCGGACAGGGACATAATGAAAAACTGTTTTTT. It is translated as CASSPGQGHNEKLFF.

This chain links TRBV2 with TRBJ2-7, with 11 nucleotides matching TRBD2. Germline trimming cut 6 bases from V and 7 bases from J; bases unmatched to any gene: 11. Germline CDR1 SNHLY, CDR2 FYNNEI. The CDR3 is 15 amino acids. The CDR3 is CASRDPGLAAFEQYF. The CDR3, as DNA: TGTGCCAGCAGAGACCCGGGACTAGCGGCTTTTGAGCAGTACTTC.

The CDR3 DNA sequence: TGTGCCAGCAGCGAAAAGACTAGTTATGAGCAGTTCTTC. It translates to CASSEKTSYEQFF. This chain links TRBV27 with TRBJ2-1; possibly TRBD2 for D (6 bases). Trimming shortened V by 6 bases and J by 8 bases, and 14 bases separated the two germline ends. In germline, CDR1 is MNHEY, CDR2 SMNVEV (reference sequence). The CDR3 spans 13 residues.

Details on this clone: Mismatch with germline at one junction end may stem from a read error. The rearrangement links TRBV4-1 to TRBJ1-2; 8 positions agree with TRBD1. There are 14 residues in the CDR3. The germline V gene has CDR1 MGHRA and CDR2 YSYEKL. For the CDR3, the DNA is TGCGCCAGCAGCCAAGCAGGGGGCGAATATGGCTACCCCTTC. Translating it yields CASSQAGGEYGYPF.

The chain links TRBV19 to TRBJ1-2; D gene uncertain. V was cut by 7 bases and J by 3 bases, with 18 bases left in between. This CDR3 region has 15 residues. CDR1 and CDR2 from the germline V gene are LNHDA and SQIVND (reference sequence). The CDR3 sequence: CASTAPSDGYYGYTF. CDR3 sequence (DNA): TGTGCCAGTACCGCACCGAGCGACGGCTACTATGGCTACACCTTC.

The CDR3 here is CASSSPGTGTYEQYF. The DNA for the CDR3 is TGTGCCAGCTCGTCACCCGGGACAGGGACCTACGAGCAGTACTTC. The genes are TRBV18 and TRBJ2-7, with 9 bases matching TRBD1. Germline V gene sequence: CDR1 KGHSH, CDR2 LQKENI. CDR3 size: 15 residues. The J segment lost 2 bases and the V segment lost 6 bases, leaving 8 bases of the junction unmatched. The complete variable domain, with remaining parts taken from reference TRBV18 and TRBJ2-7, reads NAGVMQNPRHLVRRRGQEARLRCSPMKGHSHVYWYRQLPEEGLKFMVYLQKENIIDESGMPKERFSAEFPKEGPSILRIQQVVRGDSAAYFCASSSPGTGTYEQYFGPGTRLTVT.

The chain joins TRBV25-1 to TRBJ2-1; TRBD2 might be the D (6 bases). The germline V gene encodes CDR1 MGHDK and CDR2 SYGVNS. V lost 6 bases, J lost 4 bases, and 13 bases lay in between. This CDR3 is built from 14 residues. The CDR3 DNA is TGTGCCAGCAGCGGGGGAGCCCGGTACAATGAGCAGTTCTTC. Translating it yields CASSGGARYNEQFF.

This chain links TRBV27 with TRBJ2-3; the D gene is possibly TRBD1 (6 bases). Trimming cost V 6 bases and J 4 bases, with 8 bases left between them. Germline V gene data show CDR1 as MNHEY and CDR2 as SMNVEV (reference sequence). The CDR3 totals 12 residues. DNA of the CDR3: TGTGCCAGCAGACAGGGTCCAGATACGCAGTATTTT. Amino acid sequence: CASRQGPDTQYF.

This chain joins TRBV10-2 and TRBJ2-2; 11 nucleotides match TRBD1. The V gene end was trimmed by 5 bases and the J gene end by 7 bases; junction bases not matched to a gene: 6. Looked up from germline, CDR1 is WSHSY and CDR2 is SAAADI. The CDR3 is made up of 15 amino acids. CDR3 residues: CASSTRTGGVGELFF. Written as DNA, the CDR3 is TGCGCCAGCAGTACGCGGACAGGGGGCGTCGGGGAGCTGTTTTTT.

V and J are TRBV13 and TRBJ2-2; no definite D call. CDR3 length: 16 amino acids. Trimming shortened V by 3 bases and J by 2 bases, and 13 bases separated the two germline ends. CDR1 is PRHDT and CDR2 is FYEKMQ in the germline V gene (reference sequence). The CDR3 DNA reads as TGTGCCAGCAGCTTTAGAGGATTCCTCAACACCGGGGAGCTGTTTTTT. This encodes CASSFRGFLNTGELFF. Based on the CDR3 plus reference TRBV13 and TRBJ2-2, the full variable domain is AAGVIQSPRHLIKEKRETATLKCYPIPRHDTVYWYQQGPGQDPQFLISFYEKMQSDKGSIPDRFSAQQFSDYHSELNMSSLELGDSALYFCASSFRGFLNTGELFFGEGSRLTVL.

The DNA of the CDR3 is TGTGCCAGCAGTTACGATGTCCCCCCAACTCATGGCTACACCTTC. Amino acid sequence: CASSYDVPPTHGYTF. The chain recombines TRBV6-5 with TRBJ1-2; no reliable D call. Germline V gene data show CDR1 as MNHEY and CDR2 as SVGAGI. The CDR3 is 15 amino acids. V lost 2 bases and J lost 6, with 16 bases in between.

The J gene is TRBJ2-5, the V gene TRBV28; possibly TRBD2 for D (6 bases). The V gene's germline CDR1 is MDHEN and CDR2 SYDVKM. The V end lost 1 base, the J end lost 4 bases, and 10 bases lay between the germline ends. CDR3 size: 14 residues. CDR3 residues: CASSLLGGRETQYF. In DNA form, the CDR3 reads TGTGCCAGCAGTTTATTGGGGGGAAGAGAGACCCAGTACTTC.

The chain employs TRBV19 and TRBJ1-1; D call uncertain. V was pared by 4 bases and J by 1 base, with 7 bases between. CDR1 is LNHDA, CDR2 SQIVND, per germline (reference sequence). The CDR3 runs 13 residues. As DNA, the CDR3 is TGTGCCAGTAGTAGGTCCAGGAACACTGAAGCTTTCTTT. Residues: CASSRSRNTEAFF.